Shown below are 11 T cell receptor beta chains from a single sample sequenced in a study of CD8 T cells in Susac syndrome. cDNA came from approximately 0.5 to 1 ug RNA primed by random hexamers. TCRdb processed the immunoSEQ multiplex PCR reads anew with MiXCR; each CDR3 protein has one entry. Altogether some 60,000 distinct CDR3 sequences are present, around nine tenths being singletons, with the ten largest covering nearly 0.2%. The sequencing sample was made of CD8+ T cells from PBMCs. The receptor set was obtained from a human donor in good health.

The chain has TRBV6-2 or TRBV6-3 and TRBJ1-2; D remains ambiguous. V lost 4 bases, J lost 7 bases, and 10 bases lay in between. Germline V CDR1 and CDR2: MNHEY, SVGEGT. The CDR3 runs 12 residues. DNA for the CDR3: TGTGCCAGCAGTTTGACTGGGAGTGGCTACACCTTC. Protein: CASSLTGSGYTF.

This chain uses TRBV4-3 with TRBJ1-1; 9 positions match TRBD1. The V segment lost 4 bases and the J segment 5 bases; nucleotides outside the gene matches: 5. The germline V gene has CDR1 LGHNA and CDR2 YSLEER. The CDR3 covers 14 residues. The CDR3 here is CASSPGTGWTEAFF. The DNA for the CDR3 is TGCGCCAGCAGCCCTGGGACAGGGTGGACTGAAGCTTTCTTT.

This chain uses TRBV12-3 or TRBV12-4 with TRBJ2-1; TRBD1 aligns across 7 bases. Trimming removed 6 bases from V and 3 bases from J; junction bases left unmatched: 2. This CDR3 is 13 amino acids long. The CDR3 DNA reads TGTGCCAGCAGGACAGGGTACTACAATGAGCAGTTCTTC. The encoded protein is CASRTGYYNEQFF.

The chain recombines TRBV21-1 with TRBJ1-5; the DNA was not used to check the table's D call, TRBD1. TRBV21-1 is shown as a pseudogene. This CDR3 is built from 19 residues. The CDR3 loop is CASLPRPGQMEVCRQPQHF. Here the CDR3 DNA reads TGTGCCAGCTTGCCCCGACCGGGACAAATGGAAGTCTGTCGTCAGCCCCAGCATTTT.

The J gene is TRBJ1-1, the V gene TRBV19; 7 positions agree with TRBD1. The CDR3 spans 14 residues. V dropped 3 bases and J dropped 1; count of bases not matched to a gene: 2. The germline gives CDR1 LNHDA, CDR2 SQIVND (reference sequence). CDR3 bases: TGTGCCAGTAGTATTTACAGGGGGAACACTGAAGCTTTCTTT. Translated, it gives CASSIYRGNTEAFF.

J is TRBJ2-3 and V is TRBV27; tentative D call: TRBD2 (7 bases). V was clipped by 3 bases and J by 5 bases, with 15 bases between them. CDR1 MNHEY and CDR2 SMNVEV come from the germline V gene (reference sequence). The CDR3 has 15 amino acids. CDR3 DNA sequence: TGTGCCAGCAGTTTGGGAGGGGGGGAGCGAGATACGCAGTATTTT. Its protein is CASSLGGGERDTQYF.

V and J are TRBV30 and TRBJ1-1, with a possible D match to TRBD1 (5 bases). Germline V gene lookup returns CDR1 GTSNPN and CDR2 SVGIG (reference sequence). V lost 0 bases and J lost 11, with 13 bases in between. The CDR3 sequence is 12 residues long. CDR3 in DNA: TGTGCCTGGAGTGTCTTCAGGGAGGATGCTTTCTTT. Translating gives CAWSVFREDAFF.

The chain is built from TRBV15 and TRBJ1-2; TRBD1 aligns across 7 bases. The germline V gene has CDR1 LNHNV and CDR2 YYDKDF (reference sequence). The CDR3 runs to 14 residues. V lost 2 bases and J lost 3; bases outside the gene matches: 3. CDR3 nucleotides: TGTGCCACCAGCAGAACCCAGGGGGACTATGGCTACACCTTC. Amino acid sequence: CATSRTQGDYGYTF.

This rearrangement joins TRBV4-1 to TRBJ2-7; 7 bases align to TRBD1. Germline lookup yields CDR1 MGHRA and CDR2 YSYEKL. The V gene end was trimmed by 3 bases and the J gene end by 5 bases; junction bases not matched to a gene: 7. The CDR3 has 14 residues. The DNA for the CDR3 is TGCGCCAGCAGCCAGAGGACAGGAGGCCACGAGCAGTACTTC. Its protein product is CASSQRTGGHEQYF.

This chain connects TRBV7-9 to TRBJ2-7; TRBD2 agrees at 7 bases. Trimming at V came to 4 bases and at J to 4 bases, leaving 13 bases not matched to a gene. The CDR3 spans 16 residues. From germline, CDR1 is SEHNR and CDR2 FQNEAQ (reference sequence). The CDR3 loop reads CASSSYREVGTYEQYF. CDR3 sequence (DNA): TGTGCCAGCAGCTCATACCGGGAGGTAGGGACGTACGAGCAGTACTTC.

The chain has TRBV6-5 and TRBJ2-3, with 9 bases that match TRBD1. Germline lookup yields CDR1 MNHEY and CDR2 SVGAGI. The V and J ends lost 5 bases and 6 bases, in that order; junction bases with no gene match: 9. This CDR3 spans 15 amino acids. The CDR3, as DNA: TGTGCCAGCAGTAACCGACAGGGGGTCGGGGATACGCAGTATTTT. Translating it yields CASSNRQGVGDTQYF.